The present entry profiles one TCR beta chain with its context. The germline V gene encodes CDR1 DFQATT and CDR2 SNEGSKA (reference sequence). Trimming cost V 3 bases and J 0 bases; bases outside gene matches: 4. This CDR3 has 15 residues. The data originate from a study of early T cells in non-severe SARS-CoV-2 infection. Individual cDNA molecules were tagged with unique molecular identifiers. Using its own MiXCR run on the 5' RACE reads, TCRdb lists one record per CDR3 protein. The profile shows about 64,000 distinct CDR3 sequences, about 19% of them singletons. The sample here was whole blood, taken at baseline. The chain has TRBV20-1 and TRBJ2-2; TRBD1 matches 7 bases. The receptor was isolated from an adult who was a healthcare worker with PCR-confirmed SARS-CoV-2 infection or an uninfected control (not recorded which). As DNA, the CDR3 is TGCAGTGCTAGTCGACAGGGAGCGAACACCGGGGAGCTGTTTTTT. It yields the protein CSASRQGANTGELFF.